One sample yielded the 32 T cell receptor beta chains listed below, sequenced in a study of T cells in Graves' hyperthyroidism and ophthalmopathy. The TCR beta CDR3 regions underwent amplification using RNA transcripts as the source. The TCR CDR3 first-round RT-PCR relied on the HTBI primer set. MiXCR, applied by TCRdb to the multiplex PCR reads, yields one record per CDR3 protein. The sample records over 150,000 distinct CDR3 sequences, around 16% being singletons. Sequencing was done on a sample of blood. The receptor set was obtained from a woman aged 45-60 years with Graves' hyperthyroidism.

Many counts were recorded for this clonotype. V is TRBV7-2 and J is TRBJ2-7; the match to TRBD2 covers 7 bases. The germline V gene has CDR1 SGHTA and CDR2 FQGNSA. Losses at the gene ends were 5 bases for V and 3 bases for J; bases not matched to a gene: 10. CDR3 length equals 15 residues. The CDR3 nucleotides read TGTGCCAGCAGCCCCGTAGCCCGGGAGGTCTACGAGCAGTACTTC. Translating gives CASSPVAREVYEQYF.

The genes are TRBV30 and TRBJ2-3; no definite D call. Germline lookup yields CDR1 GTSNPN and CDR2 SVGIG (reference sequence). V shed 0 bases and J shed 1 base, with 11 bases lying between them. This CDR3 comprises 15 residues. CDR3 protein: CAWSVGASGTDTQYF. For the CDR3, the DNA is TGTGCCTGGAGTGTCGGCGCTAGTGGCACAGATACGCAGTATTTT.

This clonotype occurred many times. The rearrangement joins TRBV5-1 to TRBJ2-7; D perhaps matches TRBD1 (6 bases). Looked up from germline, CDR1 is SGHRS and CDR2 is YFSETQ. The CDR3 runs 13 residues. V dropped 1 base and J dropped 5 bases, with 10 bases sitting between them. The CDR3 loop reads CASSLTGYDEQYF. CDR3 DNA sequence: TGCGCCAGCAGCTTGACAGGGTACGACGAGCAGTACTTC.

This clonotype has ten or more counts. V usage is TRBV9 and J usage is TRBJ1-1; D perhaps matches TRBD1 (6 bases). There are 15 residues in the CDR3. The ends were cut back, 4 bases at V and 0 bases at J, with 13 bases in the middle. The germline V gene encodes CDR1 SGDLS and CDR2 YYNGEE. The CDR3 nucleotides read TGTGCCAGCAGCTCCCGTGGGGGGCTGAACACTGAAGCTTTCTTT. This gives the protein CASSSRGGLNTEAFF.

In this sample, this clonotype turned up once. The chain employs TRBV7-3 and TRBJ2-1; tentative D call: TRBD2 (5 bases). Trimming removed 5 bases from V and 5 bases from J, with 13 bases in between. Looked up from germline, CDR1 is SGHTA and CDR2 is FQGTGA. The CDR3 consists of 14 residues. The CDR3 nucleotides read TGTGCCAGCAGCATGAGCGGAAATAACAATGAGCAGTTCTTC. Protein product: CASSMSGNNNEQFF. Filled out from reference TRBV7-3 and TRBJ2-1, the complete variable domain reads GAGVSQTPSNKVTEKGKYVELRCDPISGHTALYWYRQSLGQGPEFLIYFQGTGAADDSGLPNDRFFAVRPEGSVSTLKIQRTERGDSAVYLCASSMSGNNNEQFFGPGTRLTVL.

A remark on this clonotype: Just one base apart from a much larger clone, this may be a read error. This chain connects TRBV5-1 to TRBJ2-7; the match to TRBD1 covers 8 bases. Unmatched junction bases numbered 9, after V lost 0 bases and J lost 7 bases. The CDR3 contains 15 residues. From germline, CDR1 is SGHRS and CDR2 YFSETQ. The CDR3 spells CASSLAGRGPGEQYF. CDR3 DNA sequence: TGCGCCAGCAGCTTGGCCGGCAGGGGGCCGGGTGAGCAGTACTTC.

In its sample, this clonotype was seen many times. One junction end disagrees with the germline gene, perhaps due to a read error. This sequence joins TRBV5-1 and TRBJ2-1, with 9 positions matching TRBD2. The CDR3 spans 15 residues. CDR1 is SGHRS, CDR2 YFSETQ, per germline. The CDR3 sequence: CASSFGLAGHNEQLF. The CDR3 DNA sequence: TGCGCCAGCAGCTTCGGGCTAGCGGGACACAATGAGCAGCTCTTC.

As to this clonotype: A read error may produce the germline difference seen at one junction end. The CDR3 region is CVSSRDRHYGYTF. As DNA, the CDR3 is TGTGTCAGCAGCAGGGACAGGCACTATGGCTACACCTTC. The chain is built from TRBV27 and TRBJ1-2; 8 bases align to TRBD1. Germline V CDR1 and CDR2: MNHEY, SMNVEV (reference sequence). This CDR3 is 13 amino acids long.

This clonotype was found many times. CDR3 bases: TGTGCCAGCAGCCTGGCGGAAGGATATGGCTACACCTTC. Amino acids: CASSLAEGYGYTF. The chain couples TRBV2 to TRBJ1-2; D ambiguous. Trimming pared 6 bases from V and 5 bases from J, leaving 13 bases between. The CDR3 consists of 13 residues. Germline V gene sequence: CDR1 SNHLY, CDR2 FYNNEI.

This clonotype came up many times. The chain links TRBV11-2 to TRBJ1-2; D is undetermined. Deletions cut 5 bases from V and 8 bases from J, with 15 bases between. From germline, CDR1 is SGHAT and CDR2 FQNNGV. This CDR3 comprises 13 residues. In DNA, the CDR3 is TGTGCCAGCAGCCCCCCCGGACGGTACGGCTACACCTTC. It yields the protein CASSPPGRYGYTF.

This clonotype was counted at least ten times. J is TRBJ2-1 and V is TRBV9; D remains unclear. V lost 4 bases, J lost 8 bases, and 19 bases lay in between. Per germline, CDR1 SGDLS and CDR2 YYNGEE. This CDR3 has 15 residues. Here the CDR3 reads CASSPRVHPGDEQFF. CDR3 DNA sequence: TGTGCCAGCAGCCCTCGGGTCCACCCCGGAGATGAGCAGTTCTTC.

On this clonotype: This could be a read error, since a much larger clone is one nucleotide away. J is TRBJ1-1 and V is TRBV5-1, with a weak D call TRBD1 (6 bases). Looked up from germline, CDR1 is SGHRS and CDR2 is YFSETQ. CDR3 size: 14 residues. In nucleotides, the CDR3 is TGCGTCAGCAGCTTAACAGGGATGAACACTGAAGCTTTCTTT. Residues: CVSSLTGMNTEAFF.

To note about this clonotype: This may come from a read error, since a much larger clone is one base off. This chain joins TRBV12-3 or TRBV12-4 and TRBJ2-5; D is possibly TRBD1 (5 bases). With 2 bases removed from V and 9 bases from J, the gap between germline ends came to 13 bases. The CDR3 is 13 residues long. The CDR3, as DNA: TGTGCCAGCAGTTTAAGGCAGGGTGGGGCCCAGTACTTC. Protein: CASSLRQGGAQYF.

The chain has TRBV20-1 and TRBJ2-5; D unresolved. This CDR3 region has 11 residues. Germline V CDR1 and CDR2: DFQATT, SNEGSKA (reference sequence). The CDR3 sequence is CGEVIRETQYF. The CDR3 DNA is TGCGGTGAAGTGATTCGGGAGACCCAGTACTTC.

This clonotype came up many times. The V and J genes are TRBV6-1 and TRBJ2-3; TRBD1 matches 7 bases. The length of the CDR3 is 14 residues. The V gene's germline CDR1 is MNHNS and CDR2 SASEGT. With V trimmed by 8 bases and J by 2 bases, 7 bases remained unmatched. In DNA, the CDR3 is TGTGCCAGCGACCGGGACAGACTCACAGATACGCAGTATTTT. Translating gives CASDRDRLTDTQYF.

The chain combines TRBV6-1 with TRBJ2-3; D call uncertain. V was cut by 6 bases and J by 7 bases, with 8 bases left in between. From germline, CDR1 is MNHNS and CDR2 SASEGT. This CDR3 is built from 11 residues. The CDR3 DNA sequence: TGTGCCAGCAGGGAAATCAATACGCAGTATTTT. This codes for CASREINTQYF.

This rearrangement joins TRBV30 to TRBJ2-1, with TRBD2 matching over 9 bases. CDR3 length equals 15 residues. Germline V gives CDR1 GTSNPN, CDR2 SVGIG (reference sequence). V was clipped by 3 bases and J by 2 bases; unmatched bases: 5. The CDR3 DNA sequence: TGTGCCTGGAGAGCGACTAGCGGACCCTACAATGAGCAGTTCTTC. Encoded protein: CAWRATSGPYNEQFF.

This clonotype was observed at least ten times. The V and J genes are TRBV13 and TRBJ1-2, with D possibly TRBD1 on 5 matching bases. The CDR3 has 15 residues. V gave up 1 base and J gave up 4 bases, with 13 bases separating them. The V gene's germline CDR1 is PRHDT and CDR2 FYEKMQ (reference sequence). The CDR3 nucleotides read TGTGCCAGCAGCTTAGATCCAGGGACTGGCTATGGCTACACCTTC. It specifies CASSLDPGTGYGYTF.

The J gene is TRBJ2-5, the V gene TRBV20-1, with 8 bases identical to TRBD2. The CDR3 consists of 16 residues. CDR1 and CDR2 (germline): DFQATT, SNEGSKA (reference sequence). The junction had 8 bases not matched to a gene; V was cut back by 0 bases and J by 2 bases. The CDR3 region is CSARDPSGGDQETQYF. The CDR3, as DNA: TGCAGTGCTAGAGACCCAAGCGGGGGTGATCAAGAGACCCAGTACTTC.

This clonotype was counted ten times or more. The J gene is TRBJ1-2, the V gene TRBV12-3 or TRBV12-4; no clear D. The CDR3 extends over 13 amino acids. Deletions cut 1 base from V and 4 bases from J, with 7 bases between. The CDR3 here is CASSLETGYGYTF. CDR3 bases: TGTGCCAGCAGTTTAGAAACCGGCTATGGCTACACCTTC.

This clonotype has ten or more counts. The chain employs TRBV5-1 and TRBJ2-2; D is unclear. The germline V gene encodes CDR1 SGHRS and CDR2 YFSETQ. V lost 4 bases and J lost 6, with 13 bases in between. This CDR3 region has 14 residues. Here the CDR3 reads CASSMGFGPGELFF. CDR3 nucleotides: TGCGCCAGCAGCATGGGGTTTGGACCCGGGGAGCTGTTTTTT.

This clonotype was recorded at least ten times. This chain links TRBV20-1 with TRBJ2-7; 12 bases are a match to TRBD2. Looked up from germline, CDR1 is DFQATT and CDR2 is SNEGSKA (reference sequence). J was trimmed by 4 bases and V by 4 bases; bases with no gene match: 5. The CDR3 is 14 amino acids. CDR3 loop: CSANPSGRVYEQYF. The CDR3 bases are TGCAGTGCTAATCCTAGCGGGAGGGTGTACGAGCAGTACTTC.

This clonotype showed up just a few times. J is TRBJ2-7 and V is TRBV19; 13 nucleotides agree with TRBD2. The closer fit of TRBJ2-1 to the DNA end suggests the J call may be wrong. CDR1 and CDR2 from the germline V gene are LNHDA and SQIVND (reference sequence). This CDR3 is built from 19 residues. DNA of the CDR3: TGTGCCAGTAGTATAGCTTGGTACAGGGCGACTAGCGGGAGGTACGAGCAGTTCTTC. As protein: CASSIAWYRATSGRYEQFF.

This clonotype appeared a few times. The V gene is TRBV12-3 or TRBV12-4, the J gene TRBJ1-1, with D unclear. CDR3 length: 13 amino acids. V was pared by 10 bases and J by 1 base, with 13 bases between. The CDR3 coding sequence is TGTGCCAACAGCAAGGGAGGGAACACTGAAGCTTTCTTT. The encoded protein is CANSKGGNTEAFF.

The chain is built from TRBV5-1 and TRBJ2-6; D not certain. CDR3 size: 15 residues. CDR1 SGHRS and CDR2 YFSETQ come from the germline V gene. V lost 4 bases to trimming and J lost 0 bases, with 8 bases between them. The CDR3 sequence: CASSQTSSGANVLTF. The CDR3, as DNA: TGCGCCAGCAGCCAGACAAGCTCTGGGGCCAACGTCCTGACTTTC.

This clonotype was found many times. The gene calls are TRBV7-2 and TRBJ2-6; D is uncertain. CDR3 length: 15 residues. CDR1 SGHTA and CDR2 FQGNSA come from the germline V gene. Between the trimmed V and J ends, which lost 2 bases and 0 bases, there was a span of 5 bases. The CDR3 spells CASSLFLSGANVLTF. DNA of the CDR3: TGTGCCAGCAGCTTATTCCTCTCTGGGGCCAACGTCCTGACTTTC.

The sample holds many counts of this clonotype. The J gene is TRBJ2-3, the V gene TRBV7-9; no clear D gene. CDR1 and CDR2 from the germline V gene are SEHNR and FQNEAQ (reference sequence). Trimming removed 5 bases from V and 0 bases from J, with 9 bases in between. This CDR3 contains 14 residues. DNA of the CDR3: TGTGCCAGCAGCCAAACTACTAGCACAGATACGCAGTATTTT. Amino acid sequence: CASSQTTSTDTQYF. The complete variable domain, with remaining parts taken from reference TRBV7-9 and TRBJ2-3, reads DTGVSQNPRHKITKRGQNVTFRCDPISEHNRLYWYRQTLGQGPEFLTYFQNEAQLEKSRLLSDRFSAERPKGSFSTLEIQRTEQGDSAMYLCASSQTTSTDTQYFGPGTRLTVL.

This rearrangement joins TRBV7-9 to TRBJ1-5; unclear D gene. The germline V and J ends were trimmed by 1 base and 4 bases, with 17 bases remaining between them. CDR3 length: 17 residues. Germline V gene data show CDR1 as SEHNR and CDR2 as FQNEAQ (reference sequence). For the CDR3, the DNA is TGTGCCAGCAGCTTAGGGAAGAGACAAAGGCTTAATCAGCCCCAGCATTTT. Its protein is CASSLGKRQRLNQPQHF.

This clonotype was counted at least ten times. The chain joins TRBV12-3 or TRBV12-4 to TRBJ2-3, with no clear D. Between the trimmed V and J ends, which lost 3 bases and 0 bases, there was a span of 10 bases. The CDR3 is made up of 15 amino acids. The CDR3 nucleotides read TGTGCCAGCAGTTTCTCGACTGGGAGCACAGATACGCAGTATTTT. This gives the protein CASSFSTGSTDTQYF.

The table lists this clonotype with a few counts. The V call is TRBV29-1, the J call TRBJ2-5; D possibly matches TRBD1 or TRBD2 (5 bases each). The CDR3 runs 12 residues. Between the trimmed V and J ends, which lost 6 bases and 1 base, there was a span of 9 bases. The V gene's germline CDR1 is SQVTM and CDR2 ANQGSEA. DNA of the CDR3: TGCAGCGTACGGGACGGCCAAGAGACCCAGTACTTC. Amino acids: CSVRDGQETQYF.

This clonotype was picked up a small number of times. As DNA, the CDR3 is TGCAGTGCTAGCCGGGACACAAATCAGCCCCAGCATTTT. Protein sequence: CSASRDTNQPQHF. The chain couples TRBV20-1 to TRBJ1-5; possible D gene TRBD1, 6 bases. The germline V gene encodes CDR1 DFQATT and CDR2 SNEGSKA (reference sequence). The CDR3 contains 13 residues. V shed 3 bases and J shed 4 bases, with 10 bases lying between them.

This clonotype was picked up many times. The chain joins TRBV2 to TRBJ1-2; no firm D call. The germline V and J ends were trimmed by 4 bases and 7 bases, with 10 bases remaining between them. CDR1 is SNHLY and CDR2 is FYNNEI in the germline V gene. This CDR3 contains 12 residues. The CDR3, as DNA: TGTGCCAGCAGTGGTCCGGGGTTTGGCTACACCTTC. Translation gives CASSGPGFGYTF.